Each of the 21 T cell receptor beta chains below was sequenced from the same sample in a study of blood T cell repertoires in COVID-19. Using immunoSEQ multiplex PCR, the repertoire was profiled, and TCRdb retains in-frame clones only, with some absent. The repertoire holds about 240,000 clones, about 85% seen once, with roughly 2% in the top ten. The sample consisted of peripheral blood. These receptors were taken from a man younger than 40 who had recovered from COVID-19.

As DNA, the CDR3 is TGTGCCAGCAGCTTATACAGGAGTGGTGAAAAACTGTTTTTT. It encodes CASSLYRSGEKLFF. V is TRBV11-2 and J is TRBJ1-4; the D gene is possibly TRBD1 (5 bases). Germline V lookup: CDR1 SGHAT, CDR2 FQNNGV. V dropped 2 bases and J dropped 7 bases, with 11 bases sitting between them. This CDR3 is built from 14 residues.

The rearrangement joins TRBV9 to TRBJ1-6, with 11 positions matching TRBD1. This CDR3 has 15 amino acids. Trimming took 0 bases from V and 8 from J; bases not matched to a gene: 1. Germline loops: CDR1 SGDLS, CDR2 YYNGEE. CDR3 in DNA: TGTGCCAGCAGCGTAGGGGGACAGGGGGATTCACCCCTCCACTTT. Its protein product is CASSVGGQGDSPLHF.

The chain uses TRBV29-1 and TRBJ2-1; 7 bases line up with TRBD2. This CDR3 has 15 residues. The germline V gene encodes CDR1 SQVTM and CDR2 ANQGSEA. Trimming removed 3 bases from V and 6 bases from J; junction bases left unmatched: 11. The DNA of the CDR3 is TGCAGCGTTGATGTGGGGGGGATTCTTGCCAATGAGCAGTTCTTC. This encodes CSVDVGGILANEQFF.

Worth noting for this clone: The sample holds other DNA sequences that translate to the same CDR3. J is TRBJ1-5 and V is TRBV3-1 (or the pseudogene TRBV3-2); D is ambiguous. CDR1 is LGHDT and CDR2 is YNNKEL in the germline V gene (reference sequence). The CDR3 has 15 residues. Trimming cost V 0 bases and J 2 bases, with 8 bases left between them. The DNA of the CDR3 is TGTGCCAGCAGCCAAGACAGTACCGGCAATCAGCCCCAGCATTTT. Translating gives CASSQDSTGNQPQHF.

V gene TRBV4-1 combines with J gene TRBJ1-4; D is unclear. The germline V gene has CDR1 MGHRA and CDR2 YSYEKL. The V gene lost 8 bases and the J gene lost 0 bases, with 13 bases spanning the gap. The CDR3 is made up of 15 amino acids. The CDR3 sequence is CASRRTVATNEKLFF. The CDR3 coding sequence is TGCGCCAGCCGCCGGACTGTTGCAACTAATGAAAAACTGTTTTTT.

V usage is TRBV29-1 and J usage is TRBJ2-1; D gene unclear. Deletions cut 3 bases from V and 8 bases from J, with 11 bases between. The CDR3 contains 12 residues. CDR1 and CDR2 from the germline V gene are SQVTM and ANQGSEA. CDR3 sequence: CSVDRAFDEQFF. The CDR3 DNA sequence: TGCAGCGTTGATCGAGCGTTCGATGAGCAGTTCTTC.

The CDR3 reads CASSDWAIRVKGYTF. For the CDR3, the DNA is TGTGCCAGCAGTGATTGGGCGATCAGGGTAAAGGGCTACACCTTC. This chain joins TRBV2 and TRBJ1-2, with TRBD1 as a possible D gene (5 bases). The CDR3 totals 15 residues. Per the germline V gene, CDR1 is SNHLY and CDR2 is FYNNEI. The V end lost 3 bases, the J end lost 8 bases, and 19 bases lay between the germline ends.

V is TRBV5-5 and J is TRBJ2-1; 10 bases are a match to TRBD2. Per the germline V gene, CDR1 is SGHKS and CDR2 is YYEKEE (reference sequence). There are 15 residues in the CDR3. V was pared by 3 bases and J by 4 bases, with 4 bases of the junction left unmatched. This chain's CDR3 is CASSSERGGYNEQFF. The CDR3 DNA is TGTGCCAGCAGCTCCGAGCGGGGGGGATACAATGAGCAGTTCTTC.

The chain joins TRBV13 to TRBJ1-3, with D tentatively TRBD1 (5 bases). Deletions cut 4 bases from V and 0 bases from J, with 10 bases between. Germline assignment: CDR1 PRHDT and CDR2 FYEKMQ (reference sequence). The CDR3 runs to 15 residues. The CDR3 sequence: CASSSRGNSGNTIYF. The CDR3 DNA reads TGTGCCAGCAGCTCCCGGGGGAACTCTGGAAACACCATATATTTT. The whole variable domain, remainder taken from reference TRBV13 and TRBJ1-3, is AAGVIQSPRHLIKEKRETATLKCYPIPRHDTVYWYQQGPGQDPQFLISFYEKMQSDKGSIPDRFSAQQFSDYHSELNMSSLELGDSALYFCASSSRGNSGNTIYFGEGSWLTVV.

The chain joins TRBV3-1 (or the pseudogene TRBV3-2) to TRBJ2-7; tentative D call: TRBD1 (6 bases). The CDR3 contains 15 residues. Looked up from germline, CDR1 is LGHDT and CDR2 is YNNKEL (reference sequence). V lost 7 bases and J lost 6, with 22 bases in between. The CDR3 DNA reads as TGTGCCAGCACCCCAAGTGTGTCCAGGGGCATCGAGCAGTACTTC. Translating it yields CASTPSVSRGIEQYF.

This clone has only one observation. The genes are TRBV29-1 and TRBJ1-1, with 8 nucleotides matching TRBD1. J lost 0 bases, V lost 3 bases, and 6 bases had no gene match. This CDR3 has 15 residues. Germline V lookup: CDR1 SQVTM, CDR2 ANQGSEA. The CDR3 sequence: CSVDIVDRVNTEAFF. CDR3 bases: TGCAGCGTTGATATAGTGGACAGGGTGAACACTGAAGCTTTCTTT.

The chain is built from TRBV7-2 and TRBJ2-6; 8 bases map to TRBD1. Germline CDR1 reads SGHTA; CDR2 reads FQGNSA. The J segment lost 1 base and the V segment lost 2 bases, leaving 4 bases of the junction unmatched. The CDR3 is 17 residues long. This chain's CDR3 is CASSLQGAQSGANVLTF. As DNA, the CDR3 is TGTGCCAGCAGCTTACAGGGGGCGCAGTCTGGGGCCAACGTCCTGACTTTC.

The chain is built from TRBV9 and TRBJ1-2; 11 nucleotides agree with TRBD1. The CDR3 loop spans 14 amino acids. V shed 3 bases and J 5 bases; nucleotides not matched to a gene: 3. CDR1 SGDLS and CDR2 YYNGEE come from the germline V gene. CDR3 in amino acids: CASSAGDRGYGYTF. CDR3 sequence (DNA): TGTGCCAGCAGCGCCGGGGACAGGGGGTATGGCTACACCTTC. The full variable domain, rest sourced from reference TRBV9 and TRBJ1-2, is DSGVTQTPKHLITATGQRVTLRCSPRSGDLSVYWYQQSLDQGLQFLIQYYNGEERAKGNILERFSAQQFPDLHSELNLSSLELGDSALYFCASSAGDRGYGYTFGSGTRLTVV.

The CDR3 DNA follows: TGTGCCAGCAGCCTCTCGTGGGCCTACACTGAAGCTTTCTTT. It encodes CASSLSWAYTEAFF. The chain links TRBV9 to TRBJ1-1, with no clear D. The V gene lost 4 bases and the J gene lost 3 bases, with 13 bases spanning the gap. This CDR3 has 14 residues. Per germline, CDR1 SGDLS and CDR2 YYNGEE. The full variable domain, in which reference TRBV9 and TRBJ1-1 provide the parts outside the CDR3, is DSGVTQTPKHLITATGQRVTLRCSPRSGDLSVYWYQQSLDQGLQFLIQYYNGEERAKGNILERFSAQQFPDLHSELNLSSLELGDSALYFCASSLSWAYTEAFFGQGTRLTVV.

CDR3 in amino acids: CASSPSTAIRQPQHF. The CDR3 DNA sequence: TGTGCCAGCTCACCATCGACAGCTATTCGTCAGCCCCAGCATTTT. This chain connects TRBV18 to TRBJ1-5, with D possibly TRBD1 on 5 matching bases. Trimming removed 2 bases at V and 6 bases at J, with 14 bases between. CDR1 is KGHSH, CDR2 LQKENI, per germline. The CDR3 runs to 15 residues.

The rearrangement uses TRBV2 and TRBJ2-1, with D maybe TRBD1 (6 bases). V lost 4 bases to trimming and J lost 7 bases, with 8 bases between them. CDR1 and CDR2 (germline): SNHLY, FYNNEI. There are 12 residues in the CDR3. DNA of the CDR3: TGTGCCAGCAGTGCACAGGGAAATGAGCAGTTCTTC. Translation gives CASSAQGNEQFF.

This clone was found a few times. The chain couples TRBV19 to TRBJ2-2, with 10 bases fitting TRBD1. CDR3 length: 17 amino acids. J lost 2 bases, V lost 1 base, and 4 bases had no gene match. Germline CDR1 reads LNHDA; CDR2 reads SQIVND (reference sequence). Here the CDR3 DNA reads TGTGCCAGTAGTATAGGGGACAGGGGTTTCAACACCGGGGAGCTGTTTTTT. Amino acid sequence: CASSIGDRGFNTGELFF.

This clone was seen more than once but under ten times. J is TRBJ1-1 and V is TRBV5-1; TRBD1 might be the D (6 bases). CDR3 length: 16 residues. The germline V gene has CDR1 SGHRS and CDR2 YFSETQ. V was cut by 4 bases and J by 2 bases, with 18 bases left in between. The CDR3 here is CASSRQGRGVNTEAFF. The CDR3 DNA reads as TGCGCCAGCAGCCGTCAGGGGAGGGGGGTTAACACTGAAGCTTTCTTT.

A single count supports this clone. This chain links TRBV3-1 (or the pseudogene TRBV3-2) with TRBJ1-5, with D perhaps TRBD1 (5 bases). Trimming left V 3 bases short and J 6 bases short, with 9 bases between. CDR3 length: 13 residues. CDR1 and CDR2 from the germline V gene are LGHDT and YNNKEL (reference sequence). CDR3 coding DNA: TGTGCCAGCAGCCAGGGGGAGGGTCAGCCCCAGCATTTT. Translating it yields CASSQGEGQPQHF.

J is TRBJ2-7 and V is TRBV10-2, with 9 bases aligning to TRBD1. With V trimmed by 10 bases and J by 5 bases, 6 bases remained unmatched. Per germline, CDR1 WSHSY and CDR2 SAAADI. This CDR3 is built from 12 residues. CDR3 nucleotide sequence: TGCGCCACCCAACAGGGGGCCAACGAGCAGTACTTC. Translation gives CATQQGANEQYF.

In DNA form, the CDR3 reads TGTGCCAGTAGTCCCCCGGGACAGGGACGGGAGCAGTACGTC. The encoded protein is CASSPPGQGREQYV. The chain employs TRBV19 and TRBJ2-7; 9 bases align to TRBD1. V trimming: 5 bases; J trimming: 7 bases; junction bases outside the gene matches: 9. From germline, CDR1 is LNHDA and CDR2 SQIVND (reference sequence). The CDR3 loop spans 14 amino acids.